The TCR beta chain described here comes from a study of T-cell reconstitution after alpha-beta-depleted transplantation in children. Study-wide results and caveats: Several hundred graft clones that had expanded were reportedly the source of alpha-beta T cells about two months after transplant. One year post-transplant, T-cell counts and diversity were largely derived from T cells produced anew.

V was cut by 6 bases and J by 1 base, with 16 bases left in between. The CDR3 has 15 amino acids. This clonotype appeared a few times. Its matching antigen is unknown. Researchers prepared the TCRbeta library using unique molecular identifiers, the study reports. Each CDR3 protein gets one entry after TCRdb re-called the PCR reads with MiXCR. The table shows 200,000 to 250,000 distinct CDR3 sequences, with roughly a quarter occurring only once. The sequencing used PBMCs, mostly from graft donor cells, collected 360 days after TCRalphabeta/CD19-depleted stem cell transplant. This sequence was found in a female patient aged 2-9 years who had a stem cell transplant for congenital amegakaryocytic thrombocytopenia, so the T cells may come from the graft donor. The chain joins TRBV12-3 or TRBV12-4 to TRBJ2-7; a possible D gene is TRBD1 (5 bases). The CDR3 DNA sequence: TGTGCCAGCAGGTCCCAGGGAAAGGGGTCCTACGAGCAGTACTTC. Translated, it gives CASRSQGKGSYEQYF.